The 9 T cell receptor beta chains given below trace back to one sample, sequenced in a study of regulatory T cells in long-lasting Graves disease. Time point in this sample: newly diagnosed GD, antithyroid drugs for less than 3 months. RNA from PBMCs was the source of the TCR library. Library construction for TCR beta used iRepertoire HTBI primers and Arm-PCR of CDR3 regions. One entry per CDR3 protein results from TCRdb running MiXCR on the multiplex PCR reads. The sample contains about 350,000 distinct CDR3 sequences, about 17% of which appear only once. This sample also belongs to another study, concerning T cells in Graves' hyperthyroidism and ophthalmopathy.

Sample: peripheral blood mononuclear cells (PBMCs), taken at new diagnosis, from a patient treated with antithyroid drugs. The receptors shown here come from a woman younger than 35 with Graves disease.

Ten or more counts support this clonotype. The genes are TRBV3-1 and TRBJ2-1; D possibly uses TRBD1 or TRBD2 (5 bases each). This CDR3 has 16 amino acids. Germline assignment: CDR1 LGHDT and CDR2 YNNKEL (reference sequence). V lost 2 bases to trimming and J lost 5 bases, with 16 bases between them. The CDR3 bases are TGTGCCAGCAGCCAAACTTCCGGGACCCTAAACAATGAGCAGTTCTTC. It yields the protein CASSQTSGTLNNEQFF.

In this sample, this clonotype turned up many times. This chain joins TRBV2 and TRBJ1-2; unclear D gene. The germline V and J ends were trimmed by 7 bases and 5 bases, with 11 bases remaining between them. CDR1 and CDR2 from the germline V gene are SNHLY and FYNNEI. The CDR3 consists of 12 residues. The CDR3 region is CASKQERYGYTF. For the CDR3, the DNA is TGTGCCAGCAAGCAGGAGAGATATGGCTACACCTTC.

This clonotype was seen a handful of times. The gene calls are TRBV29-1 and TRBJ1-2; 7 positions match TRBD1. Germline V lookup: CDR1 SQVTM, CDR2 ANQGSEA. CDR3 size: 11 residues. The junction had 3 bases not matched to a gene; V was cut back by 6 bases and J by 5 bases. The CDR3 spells CSVKGAYGYTF. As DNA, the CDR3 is TGCAGCGTGAAGGGGGCGTATGGCTACACCTTC.

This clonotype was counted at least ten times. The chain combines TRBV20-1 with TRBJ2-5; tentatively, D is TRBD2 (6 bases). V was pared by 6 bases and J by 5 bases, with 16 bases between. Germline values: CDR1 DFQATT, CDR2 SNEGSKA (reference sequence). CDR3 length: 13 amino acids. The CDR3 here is CSAVTSAAETQYF. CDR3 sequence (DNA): TGCAGTGCGGTGACTAGTGCGGCGGAGACCCAGTACTTC.

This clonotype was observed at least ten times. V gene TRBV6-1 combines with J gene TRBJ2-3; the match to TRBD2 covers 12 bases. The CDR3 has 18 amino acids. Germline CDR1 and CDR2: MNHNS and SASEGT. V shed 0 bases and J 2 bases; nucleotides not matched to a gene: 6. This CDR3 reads CASSEAHLAGGYTDTQYF. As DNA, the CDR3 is TGTGCCAGCAGTGAAGCGCACCTAGCGGGAGGGTACACAGATACGCAGTATTTT.

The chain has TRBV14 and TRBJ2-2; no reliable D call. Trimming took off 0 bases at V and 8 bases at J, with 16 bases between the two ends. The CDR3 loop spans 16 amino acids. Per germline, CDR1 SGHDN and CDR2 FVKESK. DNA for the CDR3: TGTGCCAGCAGCCAAGATTTGATTCCAGTATGGGGGGAGCTGTTTTTT. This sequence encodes CASSQDLIPVWGELFF.

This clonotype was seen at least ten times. DNA of the CDR3: TGCAGTGCTAAGAGGGTAGGGACGATAGGCAATCAGCCCCAGCATTTT. It is translated as CSAKRVGTIGNQPQHF. The chain employs TRBV20-1 and TRBJ1-5; perhaps TRBD1 as D (5 bases). The V gene's germline CDR1 is DFQATT and CDR2 SNEGSKA (reference sequence). V was clipped by 4 bases and J by 2 bases, with 18 bases between them. This CDR3 is built from 16 residues.

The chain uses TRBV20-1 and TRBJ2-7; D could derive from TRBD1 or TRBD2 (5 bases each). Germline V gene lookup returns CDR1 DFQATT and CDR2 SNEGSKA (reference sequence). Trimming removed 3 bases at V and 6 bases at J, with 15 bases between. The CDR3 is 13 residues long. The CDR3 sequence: CSARGRALAEQYF. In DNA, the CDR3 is TGCAGTGCTAGGGGGCGGGCGCTGGCCGAGCAGTACTTC.

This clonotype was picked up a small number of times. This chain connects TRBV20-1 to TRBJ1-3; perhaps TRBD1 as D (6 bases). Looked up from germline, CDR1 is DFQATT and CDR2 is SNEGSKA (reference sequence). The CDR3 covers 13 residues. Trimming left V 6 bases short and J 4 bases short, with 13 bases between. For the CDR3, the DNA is TGCAGTGCCCAAAGGGGGGGAGGAAACACCATATATTTT. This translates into CSAQRGGGNTIYF.